This T cell receptor (beta chain) comes out of a study of blood T cell repertoires in COVID-19. At the level of the study: The United States, Italy and Spain provided the acute and convalescent COVID-19 samples. In each case, the material was cDNA or gDNA derived from T cells, B-cell-depleted T cells, or PBMCs.

The CDR3 length is 13 residues. V was clipped by 5 bases and J by 2 bases, with 10 bases between them. The authors' processing: Estimation of nucleated cell counts was performed using reference gene primer amplification. Sequencing used immunoSEQ multiplex PCR; TCRdb keeps in-frame clones, though not all of them. V, J and clone size are taken as reported in that table, and D and trimming were inferred from the DNA itself. The sample yields about 210,000 clones, more than 75% seen once. The TCR sequence derives from a man between 35 and 55 years old with acute COVID-19. The genes are TRBV12-3 or TRBV12-4 and TRBJ2-7, with TRBD2 as a possible D gene (5 bases). Input material: PBMCs or T cells enriched from blood (not recorded which). The CDR3: CASSHGKTYEQYF. The CDR3 DNA reads as TGTGCCAGCAGTCACGGGAAAACCTACGAGCAGTACTTC.